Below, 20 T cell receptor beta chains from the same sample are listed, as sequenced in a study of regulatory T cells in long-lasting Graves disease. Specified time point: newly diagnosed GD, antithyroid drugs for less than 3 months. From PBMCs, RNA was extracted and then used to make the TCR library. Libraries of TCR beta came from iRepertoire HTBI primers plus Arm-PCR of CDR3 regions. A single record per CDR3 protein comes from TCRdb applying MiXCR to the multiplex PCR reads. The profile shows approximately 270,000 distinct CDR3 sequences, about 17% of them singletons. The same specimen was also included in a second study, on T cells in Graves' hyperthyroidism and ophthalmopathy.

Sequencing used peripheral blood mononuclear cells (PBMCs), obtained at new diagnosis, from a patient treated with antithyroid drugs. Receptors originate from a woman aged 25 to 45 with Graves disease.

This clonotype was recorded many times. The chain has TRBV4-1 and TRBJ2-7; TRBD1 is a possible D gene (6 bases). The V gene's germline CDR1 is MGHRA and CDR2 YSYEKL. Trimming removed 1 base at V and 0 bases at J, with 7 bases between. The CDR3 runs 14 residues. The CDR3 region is CASSQADSSYEQYF. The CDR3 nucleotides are TGCGCCAGCAGCCAAGCGGACAGCTCCTACGAGCAGTACTTC.

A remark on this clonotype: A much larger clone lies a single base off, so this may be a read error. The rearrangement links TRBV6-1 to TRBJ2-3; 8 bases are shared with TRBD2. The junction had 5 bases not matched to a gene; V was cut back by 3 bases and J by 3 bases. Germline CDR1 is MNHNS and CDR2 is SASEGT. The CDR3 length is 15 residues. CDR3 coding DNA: TGTGCCAGCAGTGAGCGACTAGCGCCGACAGATACGCAGTATTTT. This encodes CASSERLAPTDTQYF.

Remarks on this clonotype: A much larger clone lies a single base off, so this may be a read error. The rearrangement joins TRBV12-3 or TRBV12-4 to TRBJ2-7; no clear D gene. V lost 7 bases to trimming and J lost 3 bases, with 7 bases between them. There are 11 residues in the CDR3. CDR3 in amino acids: CASKASYEQYF. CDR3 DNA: TGTGCCAGCAAAGCGAGCTACGAGCAGTACTTC.

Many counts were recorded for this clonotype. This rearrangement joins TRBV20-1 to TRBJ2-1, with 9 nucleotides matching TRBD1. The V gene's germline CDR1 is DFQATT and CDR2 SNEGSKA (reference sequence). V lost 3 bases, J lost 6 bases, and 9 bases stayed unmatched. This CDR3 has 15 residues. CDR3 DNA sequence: TGCAGTGCTAGTGATCTCGGACAGGGGTTCAATGAGCAGTTCTTC. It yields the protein CSASDLGQGFNEQFF.

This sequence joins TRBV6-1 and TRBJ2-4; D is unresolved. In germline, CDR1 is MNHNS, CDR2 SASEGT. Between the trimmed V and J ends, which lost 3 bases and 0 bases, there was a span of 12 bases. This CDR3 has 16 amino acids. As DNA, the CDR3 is TGTGCCAGCAGTGAGGCGCCCGCAGTAGCCAAAAACATTCAGTACTTC. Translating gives CASSEAPAVAKNIQYF.

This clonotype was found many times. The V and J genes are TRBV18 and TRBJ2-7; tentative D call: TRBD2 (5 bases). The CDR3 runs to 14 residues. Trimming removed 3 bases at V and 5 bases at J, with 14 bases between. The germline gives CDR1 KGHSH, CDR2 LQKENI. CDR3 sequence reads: CASSPPRGVNEQYF. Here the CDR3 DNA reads TGTGCCAGCTCACCCCCCCGGGGAGTGAACGAGCAGTACTTC. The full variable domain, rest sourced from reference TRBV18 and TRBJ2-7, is NAGVMQNPRHLVRRRGQEARLRCSPMKGHSHVYWYRQLPEEGLKFMVYLQKENIIDESGMPKERFSAEFPKEGPSILRIQQVVRGDSAAYFCASSPPRGVNEQYFGPGTRLTVT.

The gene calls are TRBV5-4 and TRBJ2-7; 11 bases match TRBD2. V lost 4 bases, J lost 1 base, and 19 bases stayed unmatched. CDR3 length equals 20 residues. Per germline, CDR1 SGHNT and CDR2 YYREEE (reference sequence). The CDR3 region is CASSRLHFLAGGEISYEQYF. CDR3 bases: TGTGCCAGCAGCCGACTCCACTTCCTAGCGGGGGGCGAGATTTCCTACGAGCAGTACTTC.

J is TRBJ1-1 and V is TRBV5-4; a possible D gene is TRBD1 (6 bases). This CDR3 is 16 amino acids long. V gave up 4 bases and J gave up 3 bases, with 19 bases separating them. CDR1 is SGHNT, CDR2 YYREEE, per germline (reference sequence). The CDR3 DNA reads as TGTGCCAGCAGCCCGGGGGGCTCCCATTCGGACACTGAAGCTTTCTTT. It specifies CASSPGGSHSDTEAFF.

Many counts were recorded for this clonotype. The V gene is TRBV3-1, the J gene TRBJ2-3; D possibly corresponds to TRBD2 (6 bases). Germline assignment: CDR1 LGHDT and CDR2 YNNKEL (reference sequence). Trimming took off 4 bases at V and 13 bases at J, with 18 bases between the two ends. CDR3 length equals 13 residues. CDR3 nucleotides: TGTGCCAGCAGCCCCCCGGGGCTTCAGCGGGAGTATTTT. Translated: CASSPPGLQREYF.

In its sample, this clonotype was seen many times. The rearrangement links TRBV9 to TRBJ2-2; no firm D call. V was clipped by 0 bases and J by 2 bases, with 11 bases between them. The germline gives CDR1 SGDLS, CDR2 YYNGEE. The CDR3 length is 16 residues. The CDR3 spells CASSVVPDINTGELFF. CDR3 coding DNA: TGTGCCAGCAGCGTAGTTCCAGATATAAACACCGGGGAGCTGTTTTTT. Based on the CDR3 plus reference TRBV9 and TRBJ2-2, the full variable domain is DSGVTQTPKHLITATGQRVTLRCSPRSGDLSVYWYQQSLDQGLQFLIQYYNGEERAKGNILERFSAQQFPDLHSELNLSSLELGDSALYFCASSVVPDINTGELFFGEGSRLTVL.

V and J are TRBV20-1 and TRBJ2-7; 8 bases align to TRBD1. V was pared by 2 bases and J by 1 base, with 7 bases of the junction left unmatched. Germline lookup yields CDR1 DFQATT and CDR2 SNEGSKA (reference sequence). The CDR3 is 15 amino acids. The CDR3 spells CSARRAQGASYEQYF. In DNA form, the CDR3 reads TGCAGTGCTAGAAGGGCGCAGGGGGCGTCCTACGAGCAGTACTTC.

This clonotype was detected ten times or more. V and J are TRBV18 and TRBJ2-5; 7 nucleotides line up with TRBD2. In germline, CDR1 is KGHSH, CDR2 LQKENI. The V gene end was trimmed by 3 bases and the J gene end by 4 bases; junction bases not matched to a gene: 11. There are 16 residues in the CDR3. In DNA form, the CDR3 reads TGTGCCAGCTCACCCCCCGGGACTACCGTTCGAGAGACCCAGTACTTC. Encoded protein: CASSPPGTTVRETQYF.

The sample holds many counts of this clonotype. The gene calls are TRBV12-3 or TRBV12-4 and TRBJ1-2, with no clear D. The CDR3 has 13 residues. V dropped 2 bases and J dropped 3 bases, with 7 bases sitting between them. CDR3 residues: CASSLLQYYGYTF. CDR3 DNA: TGTGCCAGCAGTTTATTGCAGTACTATGGCTACACCTTC.

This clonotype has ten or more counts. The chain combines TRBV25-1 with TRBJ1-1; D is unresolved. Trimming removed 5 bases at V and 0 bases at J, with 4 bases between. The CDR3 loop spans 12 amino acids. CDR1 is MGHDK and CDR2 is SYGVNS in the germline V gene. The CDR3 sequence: CASSTLNTEAFF. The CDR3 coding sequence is TGTGCCAGCAGTACCCTGAACACTGAAGCTTTCTTT.

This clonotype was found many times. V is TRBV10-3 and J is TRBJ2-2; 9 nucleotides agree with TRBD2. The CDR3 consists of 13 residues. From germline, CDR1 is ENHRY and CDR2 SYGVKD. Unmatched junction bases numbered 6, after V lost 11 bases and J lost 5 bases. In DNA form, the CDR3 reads TGTGCCGTCCTAGCGGGGAGGACCGGGGAGCTGTTTTTT. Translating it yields CAVLAGRTGELFF.

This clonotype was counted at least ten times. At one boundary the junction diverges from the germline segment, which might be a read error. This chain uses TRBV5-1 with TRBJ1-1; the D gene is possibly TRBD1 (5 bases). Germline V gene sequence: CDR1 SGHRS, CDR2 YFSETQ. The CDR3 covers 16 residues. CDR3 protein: CASSPPWGSGGTEAFF. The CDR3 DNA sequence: TGCGCCAGCAGCCCCCCCTGGGGCAGTGGAGGCACTGAAGCCTTCTTT.

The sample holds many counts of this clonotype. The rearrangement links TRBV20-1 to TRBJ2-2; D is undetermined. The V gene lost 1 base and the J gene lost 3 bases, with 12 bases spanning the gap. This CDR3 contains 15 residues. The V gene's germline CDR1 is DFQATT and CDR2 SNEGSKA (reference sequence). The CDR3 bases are TGCAGTGCTAGAGCTGGGTCCTGGGACACCGGGGAGCTGTTTTTT. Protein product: CSARAGSWDTGELFF.

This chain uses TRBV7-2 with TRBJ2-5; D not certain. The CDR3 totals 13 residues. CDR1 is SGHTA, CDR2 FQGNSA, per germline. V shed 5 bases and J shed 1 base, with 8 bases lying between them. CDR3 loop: CASSPRVQETQYF. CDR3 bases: TGTGCCAGCAGCCCGAGAGTCCAAGAGACCCAGTACTTC.

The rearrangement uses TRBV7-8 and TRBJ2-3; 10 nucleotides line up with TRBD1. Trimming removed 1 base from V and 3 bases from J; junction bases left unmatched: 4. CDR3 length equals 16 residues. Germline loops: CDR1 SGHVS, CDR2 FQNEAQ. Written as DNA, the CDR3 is TGTGCCAGCAGCTTAGAGGGACAGGGGCCGACAGATACGCAGTATTTT. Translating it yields CASSLEGQGPTDTQYF.

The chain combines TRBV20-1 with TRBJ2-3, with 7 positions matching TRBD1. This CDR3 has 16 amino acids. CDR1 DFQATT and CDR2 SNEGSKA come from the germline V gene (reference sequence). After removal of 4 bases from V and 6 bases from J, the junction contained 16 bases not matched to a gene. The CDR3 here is CSAIKGGAATRDTQYF. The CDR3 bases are TGCAGTGCTATTAAAGGGGGCGCAGCTACTAGGGATACGCAGTATTTT.